These 25 T cell receptor beta chains were all obtained from the same sample, sequenced in a study of blood T cells in healthy people across ages. Combining a sample-barcoded 5' primer with a J-beta primer mix, a second PCR ran for about 7 to 11 cycles. In TCRdb, the 5' RACE reads were re-called with MiXCR into one record per CDR3 protein. Seen here are about 700,000 distinct CDR3 sequences, 32% observed once, and the top ten hold 15%. Material: blood. The receptors shown here come from a woman older than 75 in good health.

V and J are TRBV4-1 and TRBJ2-7; 9 bases are shared with TRBD2. CDR3 length: 15 residues. Germline V gene data show CDR1 as MGHRA and CDR2 as YSYEKL. Germline trimming cut 0 bases from V and 4 bases from J; bases unmatched to any gene: 4. DNA for the CDR3: TGCGCCAGCAGCCAAGAAGTTGCGGGAGGGTACGAGCAGTACTTC. Its protein is CASSQEVAGGYEQYF.

The J gene is TRBJ2-3, the V gene TRBV5-1; D is undetermined. The CDR3 runs 14 residues. Trimming removed 3 bases at V and 4 bases at J, with 12 bases between. CDR1 is SGHRS and CDR2 is YFSETQ in the germline V gene. The CDR3 sequence: CASSWASRADTQYF. The CDR3, as DNA: TGCGCCAGCAGCTGGGCCAGTCGGGCAGATACGCAGTATTTT.

This clonotype was counted at least ten times. V usage is TRBV7-9 and J usage is TRBJ2-5; D gene uncertain. The ends were cut back, 4 bases at V and 5 bases at J, with 23 bases in the middle. The CDR3 length is 17 residues. Germline CDR1 SEHNR, CDR2 FQNEAQ (reference sequence). The CDR3 region is CASSWRENPLPRETQYF. The CDR3 coding sequence is TGTGCCAGCAGCTGGAGAGAAAACCCTTTACCCAGGGAGACCCAGTACTTC.

This clonotype was detected only a few times. V gene TRBV9 combines with J gene TRBJ2-2; 8 nucleotides agree with TRBD2. The CDR3 contains 15 residues. The germline V gene encodes CDR1 SGDLS and CDR2 YYNGEE. Trimming cost V 3 bases and J 4 bases; bases outside gene matches: 5. CDR3 DNA sequence: TGTGCCAGCAGCGCCGGGACTAGAGCCACCGGGGAGCTGTTTTTT. Translation gives CASSAGTRATGELFF.

This clonotype was counted many times. J is TRBJ2-3 and V is TRBV27, with a tentative D call TRBD2 (5 bases). Per the germline V gene, CDR1 is MNHEY and CDR2 is SMNVEV (reference sequence). V was clipped by 7 bases and J by 2 bases, with 19 bases between them. The CDR3 is 16 residues long. The DNA of the CDR3 is TGTGCCAGCACCCCAACTAAGAGGGTCAACACAGATACGCAGTATTTT. Translated, it gives CASTPTKRVNTDTQYF.

V and J are TRBV18 and TRBJ2-1; no clear D gene. The CDR3 consists of 15 residues. From germline, CDR1 is KGHSH and CDR2 LQKENI. V was trimmed by 4 bases and J by 0 bases, leaving 10 bases between them. CDR3 sequence: CASSLRVSSYNEQFF. CDR3 sequence (DNA): TGTGCCAGCTCACTCCGGGTCAGCTCCTACAATGAGCAGTTCTTC.

In this sample, this clonotype turned up a few times. The J gene is TRBJ2-7, the V gene TRBV6-5; the match to TRBD1 covers 10 bases. CDR1 and CDR2 (germline): MNHEY, SVGAGI. The CDR3 is 16 residues long. V was pared by 4 bases and J by 3 bases, with 9 bases of the junction left unmatched. CDR3 loop: CASSLAGTGANYEQYF. CDR3 nucleotide sequence: TGTGCCAGCAGTTTAGCCGGGACAGGGGCGAACTACGAGCAGTACTTC.

This clonotype has just a few counts. Here the CDR3 DNA reads TGCGCCAGCAGCTTGCCATCACTCGATGTAGGCCGATACTACTTC. Protein: CASSLPSLDVGRYYF. This chain connects TRBV5-1 to TRBJ2-5; no firm D call. Germline V gives CDR1 SGHRS, CDR2 YFSETQ. The CDR3 sequence is 15 residues long. Trimming took 1 base from V and 14 from J, leaving 24 bases between them.

There are many counts of this clonotype. J is TRBJ2-7 and V is TRBV12-3 or TRBV12-4; D not certain. Trimming cost V 3 bases and J 4 bases, with 10 bases left between them. The CDR3 has 13 residues. CDR3 sequence (DNA): TGTGCCAGCAGTTTTAGAAGGGCTTACGAGCAGTACTTC. Translation gives CASSFRRAYEQYF.

Only one count was recorded for this clonotype. It may be a read error: a sequence one base away is much more abundant. The chain joins TRBV29-1 to TRBJ1-1; D not resolved. CDR3 length equals 12 residues. V lost 0 bases and J 9 bases, leaving 11 bases between the germline ends. Germline assignment: CDR1 SQVTM and CDR2 ANQGSEA. CDR3 bases: TGCAGCGTTGAAGATACCACCGTAAAAGCTTTCTTT. It specifies CSVEDTTVKAFF.

At least ten counts were recorded for this clonotype. This chain connects TRBV14 to TRBJ2-1, with D uncertain. V lost 2 bases and J 9 bases, leaving 14 bases between the germline ends. This CDR3 contains 14 residues. Germline V gene lookup returns CDR1 SGHDN and CDR2 FVKESK. This chain's CDR3 is CASSQRGSMGEQFF. The CDR3 DNA is TGTGCCAGCAGCCAAAGAGGTTCAATGGGTGAGCAGTTCTTC. Together with reference TRBV14 and TRBJ2-1, the CDR3 gives the full variable domain: EAGVTQFPSHSVIEKGQTVTLRCDPISGHDNLYWYRRVMGKEIKFLLHFVKESKQDESGMPNNRFLAERTGGTYSTLKVQPAELEDSGVYFCASSQRGSMGEQFFGPGTRLTVL.

This clonotype showed up just a few times. This chain links TRBV7-3 with TRBJ2-1; TRBD2 agrees at 8 bases. The V and J ends lost 5 bases and 4 bases, in that order; junction bases with no gene match: 7. Germline CDR1 and CDR2: SGHTA and FQGTGA. The CDR3 length is 15 residues. The CDR3 DNA reads as TGTGCCAGCAGCCAACGCGCTAGCGGGTACAATGAGCAGTTCTTC. The encoded protein is CASSQRASGYNEQFF.

This clonotype was counted ten times or more. V and J are TRBV4-2 and TRBJ2-3; no reliable D call. V lost 0 bases and J lost 2, with 18 bases in between. Germline values: CDR1 LGHNA, CDR2 YNFKEQ. The CDR3 extends over 18 amino acids. CDR3 in DNA: TGTGCCAGCAGCCAAGATCGGCTCAACGAACTTAACACAGATACGCAGTATTTT. Translating gives CASSQDRLNELNTDTQYF.

J is TRBJ1-1 and V is TRBV30; the D gene is possibly TRBD1 (5 bases). The CDR3 sequence is 13 residues long. Trimming removed 0 bases from V and 5 bases from J, with 10 bases in between. Per germline, CDR1 GTSNPN and CDR2 SVGIG (reference sequence). CDR3 loop: CAWSVGRATEAFF. CDR3 DNA: TGTGCCTGGAGTGTAGGCAGGGCGACTGAAGCTTTCTTT.

This clonotype was recorded at least ten times. The chain joins TRBV5-5 to TRBJ2-3, with 7 positions matching TRBD2. The CDR3 is made up of 15 amino acids. Germline-derived CDR1 and CDR2 are SGHKS and YYEKEE (reference sequence). With 5 bases clipped from V and 6 bases from J, the junction kept 12 bases outside the gene matches. The CDR3 sequence: CASSFTAGIGDTQYF. The CDR3, as DNA: TGTGCCAGCAGTTTTACAGCGGGGATAGGGGATACGCAGTATTTT.

The chain carries TRBV6-6 and TRBJ1-6; D gene uncertain. The CDR3 runs to 12 residues. Trimming took off 5 bases at V and 10 bases at J, with 9 bases between the two ends. From germline, CDR1 is MNHNY and CDR2 SVGAGI (reference sequence). The CDR3 spells CASSPIGSPLHF. In DNA, the CDR3 is TGTGCCAGCAGTCCCATAGGGTCACCCCTCCACTTT.

This clonotype occurred many times. The rearrangement joins TRBV6-5 to TRBJ1-1; the D is unclear. The CDR3 covers 11 residues. Germline V lookup: CDR1 MNHEY, CDR2 SVGAGI. The CDR3 is CAVFGDTEAFF. CDR3 nucleotides: TGTGCTGTGTTTGGAGACACTGAAGCTTTCTTT.

This clonotype appeared many times. V gene TRBV7-2 combines with J gene TRBJ1-2; 11 nucleotides line up with TRBD1. This CDR3 contains 16 residues. Germline values: CDR1 SGHTA, CDR2 FQGNSA. Losses at the gene ends were 2 bases for V and 4 bases for J; bases not matched to a gene: 6. In DNA, the CDR3 is TGTGCCAGCAGCTTACAGGACAGGGGGCTGGGCTATGGCTACACCTTC. Its protein is CASSLQDRGLGYGYTF.

The chain carries TRBV7-2 and TRBJ2-5, with D perhaps given as TRBD1 or TRBD2 (5 bases each). CDR1 and CDR2 from the germline V gene are SGHTA and FQGNSA. Trimming pared 5 bases from V and 4 bases from J, leaving 14 bases between. This CDR3 spans 14 amino acids. The CDR3 DNA reads TGTGCCAGCAGCAAAGATGAGGGGCGAGAGACCCAGTACTTC. Encoded protein: CASSKDEGRETQYF.

Note on this clonotype: A read error is possible here, since a much larger clone lies one base away. CDR3 protein: CVISRVGNQPQHF. In nucleotides, the CDR3 is TGTGTCATCAGCAGGGTTGGGAATCAGCCCCAGCATTTT. The rearrangement joins TRBV10-3 to TRBJ1-5; TRBD1 is a possible D gene (5 bases). CDR3 length equals 13 residues. CDR1 and CDR2 from the germline V gene are ENHRY and SYGVKD.

Turning to this clonotype: This could be a read error, since a much larger clone is one nucleotide away. The chain uses TRBV20-1 and TRBJ2-3; D is ambiguous. V gave up 4 bases and J gave up 2 bases, with 13 bases separating them. The CDR3 covers 14 residues. CDR1 DFQATT and CDR2 SNEGSKA come from the germline V gene (reference sequence). Written as DNA, the CDR3 is TGCAGTGCTACCCAGTTGGTAGACACAGATACGCAGTATTTT. This encodes CSATQLVDTDTQYF.

This clonotype showed up many times. At one boundary the junction diverges from the germline segment, which might be a read error. The rearrangement uses TRBV5-6 and TRBJ2-1; D might be TRBD1 or TRBD2, each matching 5 bases. The CDR3 extends over 16 amino acids. CDR1 is SGHDT and CDR2 is YYEEEE in the germline V gene. CDR3 loop: CASPWGSGQAILPAVF. CDR3 nucleotide sequence: TGTGCCAGCCCTTGGGGGTCGGGCCAAGCCATTCTTCCTGCTGTCTTC.

This clonotype was seen only a few times. The chain is built from TRBV7-2 and TRBJ2-2, with a weak D call TRBD1 (5 bases). The CDR3 has 15 residues. Trimming removed 5 bases at V and 5 bases at J, with 15 bases between. Germline V gene lookup returns CDR1 SGHTA and CDR2 FQGNSA. CDR3 in amino acids: CASSSQAGRTGELFF. CDR3 bases: TGTGCCAGCAGCAGCCAGGCAGGGCGGACCGGGGAGCTGTTTTTT.

V usage is TRBV4-3 and J usage is TRBJ1-5; D perhaps matches TRBD1 (6 bases). V lost 0 bases and J lost 7, with 13 bases in between. CDR1 is LGHNA and CDR2 is YSLEER in the germline V gene. The CDR3 covers 15 residues. CDR3 amino acids: CASSQDRGRGQPQHF. The DNA of the CDR3 is TGCGCCAGCAGCCAAGACAGGGGAAGGGGCCAGCCCCAGCATTTT.

This clonotype appeared a few times. This chain connects TRBV15 to TRBJ1-1, with D uncertain. Between the trimmed V and J ends, which lost 0 bases and 1 base, there was a span of 6 bases. The CDR3 is 14 residues long. CDR1 LNHNV and CDR2 YYDKDF come from the germline V gene (reference sequence). For the CDR3, the DNA is TGTGCCACCAGCAGAGATGGCAGGAACACTGAAGCTTTCTTT. This gives the protein CATSRDGRNTEAFF.